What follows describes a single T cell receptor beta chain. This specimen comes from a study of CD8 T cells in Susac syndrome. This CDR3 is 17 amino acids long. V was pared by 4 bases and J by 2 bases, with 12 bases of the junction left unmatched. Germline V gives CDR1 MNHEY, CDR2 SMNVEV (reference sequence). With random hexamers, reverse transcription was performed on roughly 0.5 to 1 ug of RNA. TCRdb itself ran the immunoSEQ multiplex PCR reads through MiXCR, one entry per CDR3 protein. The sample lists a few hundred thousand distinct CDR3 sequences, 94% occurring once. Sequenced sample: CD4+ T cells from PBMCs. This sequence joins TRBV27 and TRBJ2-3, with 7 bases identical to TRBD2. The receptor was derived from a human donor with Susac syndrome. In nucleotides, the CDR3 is TGTGCCAGCAGTTCCGAGGCGGGGGTCCTAACCACAGATACGCAGTATTTT. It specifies CASSSEAGVLTTDTQYF.